The rows below give T cell receptor beta chains drawn from one sample of a study of beta chain features in type 1 diabetes. The protocol was immunoSEQ multiplex PCR, while the TCRdb copy is restricted to in-frame clones and leaves out a portion. In the table there are around 150,000 clones, 6.5% to 10% of which are singletons. Sequencing was carried out using central memory CD4+ T cells from blood. These receptors all come from a woman aged 18 to 35 with type 1 diabetes. Each CDR3 is given with its conserved first and last residue. The D gene is left open where the match is weak. A row's size may be missing; if present it is once, few, many or a size class.

D gene	clone size	J gene	V gene	CDR3 protein	CDR3 DNA
TRBD1	.	TRBJ2-5	TRBV4-1	CASSQSDRAWGTQYF	TGCGCCAGCAGCCAATCCGACAGGGCCTGGGGGACCCAGTACTTC
TRBD1	few	TRBJ2-1	TRBV5-1	CASSVTGDPYNEQFF	TGCGCCAGCAGCGTCACAGGGGACCCCTACAATGAGCAGTTCTTC
.	few	TRBJ2-1	TRBV2	CASSEAGGATGSYNEQFF	TGTGCCAGCAGTGAAGCGGGAGGCGCCACGGGCTCCTACAATGAGCAGTTCTTC
TRBD2	few	TRBJ2-3	TRBV7-9	CASSLGTSGTDTQYF	TGTGCCAGCAGCTTGGGGACTAGCGGGACAGATACGCAGTATTTT
.	.	TRBJ2-7	TRBV6-6	CASTDGQYYEQYF	TGTGCCAGCACTGATGGACAGTACTACGAGCAGTACTTC
.	few	TRBJ1-6	TRBV27	CASSSGQGGLYSNSPLHF	TGTGCCAGCAGTTCAGGTCAGGGAGGCCTATATAGTAATTCACCCCTCCACTTT
TRBD1	many	TRBJ2-7	TRBV4-3	CASSQDLGTGDYEQYF	TGCGCCAGCAGCCAAGACCTAGGGACAGGGGACTACGAGCAGTACTTC
TRBD2	.	TRBJ2-1	TRBV5-1	CASGLAGGLEQFF	TGCGCCAGTGGACTAGCGGGGGGTCTTGAGCAGTTCTTC
TRBD1	few	TRBJ2-2	TRBV19	CATPDREDTGELFF	TGTGCCACTCCGGACAGGGAGGACACCGGGGAGCTGTTTTTT
TRBD2	.	TRBJ2-2	TRBV18	CASYGAGDRYTGELFF	TGTGCCAGCTACGGTGCGGGAGATCGGTACACCGGGGAGCTGTTTTTT
TRBD2	.	TRBJ2-1	TRBV7-3	CASSRTGTSGNEQFF	TGTGCCAGCAGCCGAACCGGGACTAGCGGGAATGAGCAGTTCTTC
.	.	TRBJ1-1	TRBV7-2	CASRETGNTEAFF	TGTGCCAGCCGGGAAACCGGGAACACTGAAGCTTTCTTT
.	few	TRBJ2-7	TRBV29-1	CSAAETPENEQYF	TGCAGCGCCGCCGAGACCCCGGAGAACGAGCAGTACTTC
TRBD2	.	TRBJ2-3	TRBV29-1	CSAGRREKAADTQYF	TGCAGCGCTGGGAGGCGGGAGAAGGCGGCAGATACGCAGTATTTT
.	.	TRBJ2-5	TRBV19	CASSMGGAGQETQYF	TGTGCCAGTAGTATGGGGGGGGCAGGGCAAGAGACCCAGTACTTC
.	many	TRBJ2-7	TRBV10-3	CAASKGGDVAEQYF	TGTGCCGCTTCAAAAGGGGGGGACGTCGCCGAGCAGTACTTC
.	.	TRBJ2-3	TRBV5-1	CASSLAGTGRAGAADTQYF	TGCGCCAGCAGCTTGGCCGGCACAGGGCGGGCGGGAGCGGCAGATACGCAGTATTTT
.	few	TRBJ1-5	TRBV19	CASSINPGQPQHF	TGTGCCAGTAGTATCAATCCCGGTCAGCCCCAGCATTTT
TRBD1	.	TRBJ1-5	TRBV29-1	CSVAQGGRNQPQHF	TGCAGCGTTGCCCAGGGGGGTCGGAATCAGCCCCAGCATTTT
TRBD1	few	TRBJ1-5	TRBV6-6	CASSYWAGGVGQPQHF	TGTGCCAGCAGTTACTGGGCAGGGGGTGTAGGTCAGCCCCAGCATTTT
.	few	TRBJ2-2	TRBV11-3	CASSLRTITGELFF	TGTGCCAGCAGCTTAAGGACTATCACCGGGGAGCTGTTTTTT
.	.	TRBJ2-5	TRBV6-1	CASSANRGGKTQYF	TGTGCCAGCAGTGCTAACAGGGGAGGAAAGACCCAGTACTTC